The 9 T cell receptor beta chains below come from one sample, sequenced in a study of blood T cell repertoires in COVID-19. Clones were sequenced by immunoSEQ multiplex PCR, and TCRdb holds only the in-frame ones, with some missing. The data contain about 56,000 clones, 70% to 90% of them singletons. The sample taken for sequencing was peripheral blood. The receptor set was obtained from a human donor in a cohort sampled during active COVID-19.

In DNA form, the CDR3 reads TGCGCCAGCAGCCAGGACACCCGGGCAGACTATGGCTACACCTTC. Encoded protein: CASSQDTRADYGYTF. J is TRBJ1-2 and V is TRBV4-3, with a tentative D call TRBD1 (5 bases). CDR1 is LGHNA and CDR2 is YSLEER in the germline V gene. V was shortened by 3 bases and J by 3 bases, with 14 bases between the two germline ends. This CDR3 is built from 15 residues.

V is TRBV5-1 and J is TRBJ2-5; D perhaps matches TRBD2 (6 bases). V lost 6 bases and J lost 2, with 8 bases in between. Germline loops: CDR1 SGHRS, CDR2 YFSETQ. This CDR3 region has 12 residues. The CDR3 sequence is CASTGGQETQYF. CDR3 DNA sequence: TGCGCCAGCACCGGGGGACAAGAGACCCAGTACTTC.

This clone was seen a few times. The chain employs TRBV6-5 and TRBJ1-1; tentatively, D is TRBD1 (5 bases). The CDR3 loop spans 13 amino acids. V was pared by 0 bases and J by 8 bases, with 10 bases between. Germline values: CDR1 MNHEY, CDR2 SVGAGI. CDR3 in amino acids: CASSYSQGREAFF. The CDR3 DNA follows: TGTGCCAGCAGTTACTCCCAGGGTCGGGAAGCTTTCTTT.

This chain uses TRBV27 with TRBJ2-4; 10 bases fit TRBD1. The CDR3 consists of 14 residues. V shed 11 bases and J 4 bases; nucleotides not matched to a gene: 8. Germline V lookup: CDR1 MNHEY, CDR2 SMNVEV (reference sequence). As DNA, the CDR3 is TGTGCCTCGCGGGACAGGGGATCTAAAAACATTCAGTACTTC. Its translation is CASRDRGSKNIQYF.

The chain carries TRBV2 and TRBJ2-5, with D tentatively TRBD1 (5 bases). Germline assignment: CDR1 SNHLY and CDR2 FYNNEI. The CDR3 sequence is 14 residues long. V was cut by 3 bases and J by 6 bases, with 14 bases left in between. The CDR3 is CASSDSDTGKTQYF. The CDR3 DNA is TGTGCCAGCAGTGATTCCGATACAGGAAAGACCCAGTACTTC.

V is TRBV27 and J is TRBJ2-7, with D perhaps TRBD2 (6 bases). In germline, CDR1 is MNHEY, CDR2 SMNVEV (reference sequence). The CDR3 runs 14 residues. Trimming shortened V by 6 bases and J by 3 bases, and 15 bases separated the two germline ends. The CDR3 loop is CASRARGVGYEQYF. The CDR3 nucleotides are TGTGCCAGCAGAGCCCGCGGGGTAGGCTACGAGCAGTACTTC.

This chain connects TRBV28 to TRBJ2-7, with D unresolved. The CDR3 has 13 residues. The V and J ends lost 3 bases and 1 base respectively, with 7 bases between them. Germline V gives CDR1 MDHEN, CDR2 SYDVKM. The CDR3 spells CASSLYRSYEQYF. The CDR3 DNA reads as TGTGCCAGCAGTTTGTACAGATCCTACGAGCAGTACTTC.

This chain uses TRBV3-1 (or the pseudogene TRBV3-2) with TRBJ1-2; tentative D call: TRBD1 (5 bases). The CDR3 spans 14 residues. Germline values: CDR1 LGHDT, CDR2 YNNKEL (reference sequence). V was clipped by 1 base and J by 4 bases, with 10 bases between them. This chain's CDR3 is CASSQVPGPYGYTF. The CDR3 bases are TGTGCCAGCAGCCAAGTGCCAGGGCCCTATGGCTACACCTTC.

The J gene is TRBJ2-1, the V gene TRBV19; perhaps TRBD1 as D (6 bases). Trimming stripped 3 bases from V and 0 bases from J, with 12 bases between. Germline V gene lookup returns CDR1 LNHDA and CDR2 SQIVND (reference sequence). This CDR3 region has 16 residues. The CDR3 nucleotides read TGTGCCAGTAGTATTCGGGCAGGGGTCTCCTACAATGAGCAGTTCTTC. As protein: CASSIRAGVSYNEQFF.